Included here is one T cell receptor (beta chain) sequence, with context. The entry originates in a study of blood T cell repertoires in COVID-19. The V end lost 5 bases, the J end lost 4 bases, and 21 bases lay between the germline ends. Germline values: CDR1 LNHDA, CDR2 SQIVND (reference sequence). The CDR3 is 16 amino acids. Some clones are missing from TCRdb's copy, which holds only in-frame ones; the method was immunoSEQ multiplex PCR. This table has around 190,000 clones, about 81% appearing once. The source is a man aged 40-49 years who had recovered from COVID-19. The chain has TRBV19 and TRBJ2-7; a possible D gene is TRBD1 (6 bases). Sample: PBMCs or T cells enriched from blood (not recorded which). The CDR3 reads CASSVNRVTTLYEQYF. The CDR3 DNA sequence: TGTGCCAGTAGTGTAAACAGGGTGACTACCTTATACGAGCAGTACTTC.